A single sample is the source of the 16 T cell receptor beta chains below, sequenced in a study of T cell responses to AZD1222 COVID-19 vaccine. The protocol was immunoSEQ multiplex PCR, while the TCRdb copy is restricted to in-frame clones and leaves out a portion. Here the sample spans almost 65,000 clones, roughly 84% being singletons. The sample in question was peripheral blood, obtained on day 0 of AZD1222 vaccination. The source is an adult in good health.

V usage is TRBV2 and J usage is TRBJ2-1; TRBD1 aligns across 10 bases. This CDR3 spans 15 amino acids. The junction had 4 bases not matched to a gene; V was cut back by 6 bases and J by 2 bases. Germline assignment: CDR1 SNHLY and CDR2 FYNNEI. In nucleotides, the CDR3 is TGTGCCAGCAGAACCGACAGGGGGCCCTACAATGAGCAGTTCTTC. Translating it yields CASRTDRGPYNEQFF. The full variable domain, its missing parts supplied by reference TRBV2 and TRBJ2-1, is EPEVTQTPSHQVTQMGQEVILRCVPISNHLYFYWYRQILGQKVEFLVSFYNNEISEKSEIFDDQFSVERPDGSNFTLKIRSTKLEDSAMYFCASRTDRGPYNEQFFGPGTRLTVL.

The chain carries TRBV11-2 and TRBJ2-7; maybe TRBD2 (5 bases). V was clipped by 1 base and J by 4 bases, with 14 bases between them. Germline CDR1 is SGHAT and CDR2 is FQNNGV. CDR3 length equals 15 residues. Written as DNA, the CDR3 is TGTGCCAGCAGCTTAGGTGACTCCCCGGGATACGAGCAGTACTTC. As protein: CASSLGDSPGYEQYF. Full variable domain (outside the CDR3, taken from reference TRBV11-2 and TRBJ2-7): EAGVAQSPRYKIIEKRQSVAFWCNPISGHATLYWYQQILGQGPKLLIQFQNNGVVDDSQLPKDRFSAERLKGVDSTLKIQPAKLEDSAVYLCASSLGDSPGYEQYFGPGTRLTVT.

J is TRBJ2-7 and V is TRBV14, with 8 bases lining up with TRBD1. The CDR3 totals 15 residues. The ends lost 5 bases at V and 1 base at J; junction bases unmatched: 7. CDR1 is SGHDN and CDR2 is FVKESK in the germline V gene. Here the CDR3 DNA reads TGTGCCAGCAGCTCCCCCGGGACAGGTTCCTACGAGCAGTACTTC. Translated: CASSSPGTGSYEQYF.

The chain carries TRBV4-2 and TRBJ2-1; tentative D call: TRBD1 (6 bases). With 4 bases removed from V and 3 bases from J, the gap between germline ends came to 10 bases. Germline V gene lookup returns CDR1 LGHNA and CDR2 YNFKEQ. The CDR3 is made up of 14 amino acids. The CDR3 sequence: CASSPTTGYNEQFF. The CDR3 bases are TGTGCCAGCAGCCCTACGACAGGCTACAATGAGCAGTTCTTC.

The chain uses TRBV4-1 and TRBJ1-2; unclear D gene. The CDR3 covers 12 residues. Between the trimmed V and J ends, which lost 1 base and 8 bases, there was a span of 8 bases. Germline assignment: CDR1 MGHRA and CDR2 YSYEKL. This CDR3 is CASSQADRGYTF. The CDR3 DNA reads TGCGCCAGCAGCCAAGCGGATAGAGGCTACACCTTC.

The chain is built from TRBV7-9 and TRBJ2-7; 11 bases agree with TRBD1. The V and J ends lost 5 bases and 3 bases, in that order; junction bases with no gene match: 3. The CDR3 contains 14 residues. Germline CDR1 is SEHNR and CDR2 is FQNEAQ (reference sequence). For the CDR3, the DNA is TGTGCCAGCAGCCTGGGACAGGGGGTCTACGAGCAGTACTTC. Protein: CASSLGQGVYEQYF.

This clone turned up a few times. The rearrangement uses TRBV27 and TRBJ1-4; 7 bases are shared with TRBD1. The germline gives CDR1 MNHEY, CDR2 SMNVEV (reference sequence). V was pared by 5 bases and J by 7 bases, with 10 bases of the junction left unmatched. CDR3 size: 15 residues. The CDR3 DNA follows: TGTGCCAGCAGTCTCAACAGGGGTAGGGGTGAAAAACTGTTTTTT. Translation: CASSLNRGRGEKLFF.

The chain joins TRBV30 to TRBJ2-7, with D possibly being TRBD1 (6 bases). Trimming shortened V by 4 bases and J by 0 bases, and 7 bases separated the two germline ends. The length of the CDR3 is 12 residues. Germline V gene sequence: CDR1 GTSNPN, CDR2 SVGIG (reference sequence). CDR3 residues: CAWTQGSYEQYF. The CDR3 nucleotides read TGTGCCTGGACACAGGGCTCCTACGAGCAGTACTTC.

The chain uses TRBV4-1 and TRBJ2-1, with 10 bases lining up with TRBD2. V gave up 5 bases and J gave up 0 bases; unmatched junction bases: 7. Germline values: CDR1 MGHRA, CDR2 YSYEKL. The CDR3 is 17 amino acids. In DNA form, the CDR3 reads TGCGCCAGCAGCTCCGTTAGCGGGGGGTTCTCCTACAATGAGCAGTTCTTC. Its protein is CASSSVSGGFSYNEQFF.

The chain employs TRBV28 and TRBJ1-1, with 7 bases that match TRBD1. The CDR3 is 15 amino acids. V shed 10 bases and J 3 bases; nucleotides not matched to a gene: 14. Germline V gene lookup returns CDR1 MDHEN and CDR2 SYDVKM. In DNA form, the CDR3 reads TGTGCCACCAAGAGACAGGGATTAGGCGACACTGAAGCTTTCTTT. Protein: CATKRQGLGDTEAFF.

The V gene is TRBV11-1, the J gene TRBJ2-7; possible D gene TRBD2, 5 bases. Germline loops: CDR1 SGHAT, CDR2 FQDESV (reference sequence). V lost 5 bases and J lost 1, with 15 bases in between. The length of the CDR3 is 15 residues. The DNA for the CDR3 is TGTGCCAGCAGCCTCCAGCGGACGGAATCCTACGAGCAGTACTTC. Its translation is CASSLQRTESYEQYF.

The chain recombines TRBV19 with TRBJ2-7, with D unclear. V lost 5 bases, J lost 1 base, and 6 bases lay in between. The V gene's germline CDR1 is LNHDA and CDR2 SQIVND (reference sequence). This CDR3 region has 12 residues. The DNA for the CDR3 is TGTGCCAGTAGTGGTGGATCCTACGAGCAGTACTTC. Its protein is CASSGGSYEQYF.

V and J are TRBV5-1 and TRBJ1-5, with 10 bases aligning to TRBD1. CDR3 size: 15 residues. The germline V gene encodes CDR1 SGHRS and CDR2 YFSETQ. Germline trimming cut 0 bases from V and 6 bases from J; bases unmatched to any gene: 3. CDR3 sequence reads: CASSLGTGGFQPQHF. The CDR3 bases are TGCGCCAGCAGCTTGGGGACAGGGGGTTTTCAGCCCCAGCATTTT.

The chain is built from TRBV5-1 and TRBJ2-3; 9 bases are shared with TRBD1. CDR1 and CDR2 (germline): SGHRS, YFSETQ. Trimming cost V 0 bases and J 3 bases; bases outside gene matches: 5. This CDR3 is 16 amino acids long. DNA for the CDR3: TGCGCCAGCAGCTTGGGTGGACAGGGGAGGACAGATACGCAGTATTTT. Residues: CASSLGGQGRTDTQYF.

V usage is TRBV10-1 and J usage is TRBJ1-3; a weak D match, TRBD1 (6 bases). V was cut by 7 bases and J by 0 bases, with 16 bases left in between. Germline CDR1 WNHNN, CDR2 SYGVQD (reference sequence). This CDR3 comprises 16 residues. The CDR3 sequence is CASIDRTVLSGNTIYF. Here the CDR3 DNA reads TGCGCCAGCATAGACAGGACGGTTCTCTCTGGAAACACCATATATTTT.

The chain uses TRBV12-3 or TRBV12-4 and TRBJ2-7; no firm D call. Deletions cut 4 bases from V and 4 bases from J, with 5 bases between. The length of the CDR3 is 11 residues. The CDR3 loop is CASSSIYEQYF. In nucleotides, the CDR3 is TGTGCCAGCAGTTCCATATACGAGCAGTACTTC.